The 21 T cell receptor beta chains in this list originate from one sample, sequenced in a study of cytomegalovirus exposure and HLA in healthy donors (dated by TCRdb to the late 2010s). Preparation of the library involved the immunoSEQ multiplex PCR assay. A mixture of 60 forward primers for TCR Vbeta segments and 13 reverse primers for TCR Jbeta segments was used in the multiplex PCR. Entries here come from immuneACCESS through TCRdb and include only in-frame sequences with V and J called. Some clones fail to appear in such tables; in the studies checked, an unresolved V gene covers under half of the shortfall, and the cause of the remainder is unknown. Present in this sample are around 120,000 clones, roughly 88% of which were seen just once. Jointly, the top ten make up roughly 2.6% of the sample. Sequencing was performed on PBMCs. The receptors were sampled from a man aged 45 to 65 in good health and CMV-seronegative.

The chain couples TRBV7-8 to TRBJ2-7; 8 bases fit TRBD1. The germline V gene has CDR1 SGHVS and CDR2 FQNEAQ. V was pared by 5 bases and J by 6 bases, with 9 bases of the junction left unmatched. This CDR3 has 14 amino acids. The CDR3 DNA sequence: TGTGCCAGCAGCCTAGGGACAGGAAAGGGCGAGCAGTACTTC. Its translation: CASSLGTGKGEQYF.

The count of this clone is one. This rearrangement joins TRBV4-2 to TRBJ2-1; 9 positions agree with TRBD2. The CDR3 extends over 17 amino acids. The V segment lost 4 bases and the J segment 4 bases; nucleotides outside the gene matches: 11. Germline loops: CDR1 LGHNA, CDR2 YNFKEQ. CDR3 DNA: TGTGCCAGCAGCCGCCCGGGCGGGGGGGCGTTTTACAATGAGCAGTTCTTC. Protein product: CASSRPGGGAFYNEQFF.

A word on this clone: The missing conserved phenylalanine or tryptophan at the end of this CDR3 makes a read error likely. The DNA is left out, because the CDR3 cannot be placed on it with certainty; the CDR3 is given as TCRdb lists it. The chain recombines TRBV30 with TRBJ1-6; the listed D gene, TRBD1, was not tested against the DNA. The CDR3 spans 12 amino acids, including both terminal residues. CDR1 GTSNPN and CDR2 SVGIG come from the germline V gene (reference sequence). CDR3 sequence: CAWSTSVGPPRL.

V and J are TRBV5-6 and TRBJ2-7; 9 bases agree with TRBD2. This CDR3 contains 16 residues. CDR1 is SGHDT, CDR2 YYEEEE, per germline. The junction had 12 bases not matched to a gene; V was cut back by 4 bases and J by 4 bases. CDR3 amino acids: CASSPTFAGGLYEQYF. The CDR3 DNA reads as TGTGCCAGCAGCCCTACGTTCGCGGGGGGGCTATACGAGCAGTACTTC.

The rearrangement uses TRBV5-4 and TRBJ2-7, with D possibly matching TRBD1 (6 bases). The CDR3 covers 14 residues. Germline assignment: CDR1 SGHNT and CDR2 YYREEE (reference sequence). The ends were cut back, 1 base at V and 7 bases at J, with 15 bases in the middle. The CDR3 sequence: CASSLPAGAEEQYF. In DNA, the CDR3 is TGTGCCAGCAGCTTGCCCGCAGGGGCGGAAGAGCAGTACTTC.

The chain is built from TRBV6-1 and TRBJ1-5; D is unclear. V lost 7 bases and J 4 bases, leaving 17 bases between the germline ends. CDR1 MNHNS and CDR2 SASEGT come from the germline V gene. The CDR3 has 15 residues. CDR3 nucleotides: TGTGCCAGCAAAGTGGTCTCGGCAGGTAATCAGCCCCAGCATTTT. This translates into CASKVVSAGNQPQHF.

Here the CDR3 DNA reads TGTGCCAGCAGTCTCGGACAGGCCCACGAGCAGTACTTC. Translated: CASSLGQAHEQYF. The chain links TRBV27 to TRBJ2-7; 7 bases map to TRBD1. V shed 5 bases, J shed 5 bases, and the junction held 6 bases outside the gene matches. CDR3 length: 13 amino acids. Germline assignment: CDR1 MNHEY and CDR2 SMNVEV (reference sequence).

This chain uses TRBV19 with TRBJ1-4; the D gene is possibly TRBD1 (6 bases). Germline V lookup: CDR1 LNHDA, CDR2 SQIVND (reference sequence). Trimming left V 3 bases short and J 7 bases short, with 15 bases between. The CDR3 runs to 15 residues. CDR3 bases: TGTGCCAGTAGTATTCGGACAGTAGCTTTTGAAAAACTGTTTTTT. It encodes CASSIRTVAFEKLFF.

The chain combines TRBV5-6 with TRBJ1-2; 7 bases are shared with TRBD1. Germline CDR1 is SGHDT and CDR2 is YYEEEE. CDR3 length: 15 amino acids. After removal of 2 bases from V and 7 bases from J, the junction contained 11 bases not matched to a gene. The DNA for the CDR3 is TGTGCCAGCAGCTTTGACAGGGTCCCGGTGGGTGGCTACACCTTC. Protein sequence: CASSFDRVPVGGYTF.

The V and J genes are TRBV15 and TRBJ2-1, with TRBD2 matching over 13 bases. V lost 0 bases and J lost 0; bases outside the gene matches: 5. This CDR3 contains 19 residues. CDR1 and CDR2 from the germline V gene are LNHNV and YYDKDF (reference sequence). CDR3 sequence (DNA): TGTGCCACCAGCAGAGATCTAAGACTAGCGGGGGGCTCCTACAATGAGCAGTTCTTC. Translation gives CATSRDLRLAGGSYNEQFF.

The gene calls are TRBV5-1 and TRBJ2-1; no reliable D call. CDR3 length equals 13 residues. The V end lost 4 bases, the J end lost 9 bases, and 14 bases lay between the germline ends. CDR1 is SGHRS, CDR2 YFSETQ, per germline. In DNA, the CDR3 is TGCGCCAGCAGCCCAGGCCAGGCCACTGAGCAGTTCTTC. It yields the protein CASSPGQATEQFF.

V gene TRBV6-5 combines with J gene TRBJ1-6, with D tentatively TRBD1 (6 bases). V shed 6 bases and J shed 9 bases, with 15 bases lying between them. This CDR3 contains 14 residues. Germline-derived CDR1 and CDR2 are MNHEY and SVGAGI. The CDR3 DNA is TGTGCCAGCAGCACAGGGACTATAGGTTCACCCCTCCACTTT. This gives the protein CASSTGTIGSPLHF.

The chain joins TRBV10-1 to TRBJ1-1; 9 bases are shared with TRBD1. Trimming at V came to 5 bases and at J to 6 bases, leaving 10 bases not matched to a gene. There are 15 residues in the CDR3. CDR1 is WNHNN, CDR2 SYGVQD, per germline (reference sequence). For the CDR3, the DNA is TGCGCCAGCAGTATAAACAGGGGGCGCGAAGCTGAAGCTTTCTTT. Translating it yields CASSINRGREAEAFF.

V is TRBV4-1 and J is TRBJ1-2, with D possibly TRBD1 on 5 matching bases. Per the germline V gene, CDR1 is MGHRA and CDR2 is YSYEKL. The CDR3 consists of 14 residues. V shed 4 bases and J shed 7 bases, with 16 bases lying between them. CDR3 bases: TGCGCCAGCAGCCTTGGCAGGGAAGCTGTTGGCTACACCTTC. Its protein is CASSLGREAVGYTF.

The chain combines TRBV11-2 with TRBJ2-7, with D perhaps TRBD2 (6 bases). V was shortened by 6 bases and J by 4 bases, with 22 bases between the two germline ends. Germline CDR1 and CDR2: SGHAT and FQNNGV. CDR3 length: 16 amino acids. The CDR3 DNA is TGTGCCAGCAGACTGAACCCGGGACTCGGATTTTACGAGCAGTACTTC. As protein: CASRLNPGLGFYEQYF.

V gene TRBV9 combines with J gene TRBJ1-4, with a possible D match to TRBD1 (5 bases). The germline V gene has CDR1 SGDLS and CDR2 YYNGEE. The CDR3 runs to 15 residues. V was clipped by 0 bases and J by 2 bases, with 8 bases between them. For the CDR3, the DNA is TGTGCCAGCAGCGTAGTGCCAGGGACTAATGAAAAACTGTTTTTT. This codes for CASSVVPGTNEKLFF.

CDR3 in amino acids: CASSLGLAGVWGEQFF. The CDR3 DNA sequence: TGTGCCAGCAGCTTGGGACTAGCGGGTGTGTGGGGGGAGCAGTTCTTC. The chain is built from TRBV5-6 and TRBJ2-1; 10 nucleotides line up with TRBD2. Trimming removed 0 bases from V and 10 bases from J; junction bases left unmatched: 10. This CDR3 is built from 16 residues. CDR1 is SGHDT, CDR2 YYEEEE, per germline.

The J gene is TRBJ2-7, the V gene TRBV12-5; 7 bases fit TRBD2. The CDR3 totals 15 residues. The germline V gene encodes CDR1 LGHNT and CDR2 FRNRAP. V gave up 0 bases and J gave up 4 bases; unmatched junction bases: 6. The CDR3: CASGLVLGGFYEQYF. The CDR3 nucleotides are TGTGCTAGTGGTTTGGTACTCGGGGGGTTTTACGAGCAGTACTTC.

This clone has just one count. This chain uses TRBV4-1 with TRBJ2-3; 9 positions match TRBD2. V trimming: 2 bases; J trimming: 4 bases; junction bases outside the gene matches: 1. There are 14 residues in the CDR3. Per germline, CDR1 MGHRA and CDR2 YSYEKL. The CDR3 loop reads CASSQSSGADTQYF. CDR3 sequence (DNA): TGCGCCAGCAGCCAATCTAGCGGGGCAGATACGCAGTATTTT.

The chain couples TRBV6-5 to TRBJ1-2, with D possibly being TRBD1 (5 bases). The V end was cut by 6 bases, the J end by 4 bases, with 15 bases between. The CDR3 contains 14 residues. CDR1 MNHEY and CDR2 SVGAGI come from the germline V gene. CDR3 bases: TGTGCCAGCAGCCCTTACCGCCAGGGCTATGGCTACACCTTC. It yields the protein CASSPYRQGYGYTF.

This clone was counted once. This chain links TRBV5-4 with TRBJ1-1, with TRBD1 matching over 9 bases. Germline V gene data show CDR1 as SGHNT and CDR2 as YYREEE (reference sequence). The junction had 3 bases not matched to a gene; V was cut back by 3 bases and J by 3 bases. This CDR3 has 14 amino acids. CDR3 residues: CASSYDRGDTEAFF. Here the CDR3 DNA reads TGTGCCAGCAGCTACGACAGGGGGGACACTGAAGCTTTCTTT.